The 3 T cell receptor beta chains listed next were all sequenced from one sample in a study of T cell repertoires in cytomegalovirus infection. TCRdb used MiXCR to reprocess the reads, holding one entry per CDR3 protein. Of about 770,000 distinct CDR3 sequences listed, 25% to 30% were seen once; the top ten hold roughly 14%. Which antigens these TCRs recognize remains unknown. Here the sequenced sample was cultured CD8+ T cells from PBMCs, taken from culture after CMV antigen stimulation. Receptors were obtained from a human donor in good health (CMV status not recorded). Some clones in this sample may be carry-over from other donors' samples.

The chain links TRBV29-1 to TRBJ1-2; 8 nucleotides line up with TRBD1. CDR3 length: 14 residues. Trimming took 1 base from V and 5 from J; bases not matched to a gene: 6. Germline V CDR1 and CDR2: SQVTM, ANQGSEA. The CDR3 region has the DNA TGCAGCGTTGAAGGGCAGGGGGCCCTATATGGCTACACCTTC. It encodes CSVEGQGALYGYTF.

This clonotype came up a few times. The chain is built from TRBV7-2 and TRBJ2-5, with D unresolved. This CDR3 is built from 9 residues. The V end lost 10 bases, the J end lost 1 base, and 1 base lay between the germline ends. Germline V CDR1 and CDR2: SGHTA, FQGNSA. CDR3 DNA sequence: TGTGCCACCCAAGAGACCCAGTACTTC. It codes for CATQETQYF.

Notes on this clonotype: Being one base from a much bigger clone, this may be a read error. The rearrangement links TRBV7-6 to TRBJ2-2; D possibly uses TRBD1 or TRBD2 (6 bases each). The CDR3 covers 15 residues. CDR1 and CDR2 (germline): SGHVS, FNYEAQ. The DNA for the CDR3 is TGTGCCAGCAGCTTAACGGGGGCGAGCACCGGGAAGCTGTTTTTT. As protein: CASSLTGASTGKLFF.